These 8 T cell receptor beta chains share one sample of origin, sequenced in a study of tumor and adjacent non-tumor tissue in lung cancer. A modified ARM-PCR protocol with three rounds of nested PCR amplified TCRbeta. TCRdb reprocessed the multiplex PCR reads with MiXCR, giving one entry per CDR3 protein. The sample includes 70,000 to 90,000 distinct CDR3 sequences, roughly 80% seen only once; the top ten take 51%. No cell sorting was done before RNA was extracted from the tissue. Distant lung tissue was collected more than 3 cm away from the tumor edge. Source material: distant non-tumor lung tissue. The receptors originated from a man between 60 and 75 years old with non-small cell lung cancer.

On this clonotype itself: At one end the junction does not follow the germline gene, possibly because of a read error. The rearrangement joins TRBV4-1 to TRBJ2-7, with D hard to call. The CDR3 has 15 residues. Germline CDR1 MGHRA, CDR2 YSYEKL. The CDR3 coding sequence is TGCTCCAGCAGCCAAGACGAAGCTCACGGTAACGAGCAGTACTTC. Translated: CSSSQDEAHGNEQYF.

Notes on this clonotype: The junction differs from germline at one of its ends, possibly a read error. The CDR3 coding sequence is TGTGCCAGCAATGATGCTGCGGGAGGTCACAATGAGCAGTCCTTC. Protein product: CASNDAAGGHNEQSF. This chain links TRBV6-1 with TRBJ2-1; 8 nucleotides align to TRBD2. Germline V gives CDR1 MNHNS, CDR2 SASEGT. The CDR3 spans 15 residues.

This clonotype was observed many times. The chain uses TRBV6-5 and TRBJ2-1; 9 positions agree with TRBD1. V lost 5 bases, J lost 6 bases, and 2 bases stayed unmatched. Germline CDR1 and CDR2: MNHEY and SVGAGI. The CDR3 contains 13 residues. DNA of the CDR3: TGTGCCAGCAGTAGGGACAGGGCCAATGAGCAGTTCTTC. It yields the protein CASSRDRANEQFF.

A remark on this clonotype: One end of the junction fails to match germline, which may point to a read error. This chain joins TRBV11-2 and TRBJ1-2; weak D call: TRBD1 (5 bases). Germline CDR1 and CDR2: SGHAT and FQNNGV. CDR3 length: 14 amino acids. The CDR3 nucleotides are TGTACCAGCAGCTTAGAAGCAGGGATCGGAGACTACACCTTC. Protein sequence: CTSSLEAGIGDYTF.

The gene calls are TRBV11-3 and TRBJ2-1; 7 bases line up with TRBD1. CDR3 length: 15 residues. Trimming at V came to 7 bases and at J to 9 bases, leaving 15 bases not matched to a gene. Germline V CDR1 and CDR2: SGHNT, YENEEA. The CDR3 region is CASTPTSEGAREQFF. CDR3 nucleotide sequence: TGTGCCAGCACCCCAACTAGTGAGGGGGCCCGTGAGCAGTTCTTC. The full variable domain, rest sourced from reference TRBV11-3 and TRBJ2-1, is EAGVVQSPRYKIIEKKQPVAFWCNPISGHNTLYWYLQNLGQGPELLIRYENEEAVDDSQLPKDRFSAERLKGVDSTLKIQPAELGDSAVYLCASTPTSEGAREQFFGPGTRLTVL.

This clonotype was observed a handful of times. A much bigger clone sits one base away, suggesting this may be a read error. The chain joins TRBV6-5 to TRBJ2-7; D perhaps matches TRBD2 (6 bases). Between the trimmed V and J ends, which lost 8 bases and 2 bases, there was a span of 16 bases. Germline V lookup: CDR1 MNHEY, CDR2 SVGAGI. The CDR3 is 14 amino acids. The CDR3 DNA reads TGTGCCAGCCGCCGGGACTTCGGTCCCTACGAGCAGTACTTC. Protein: CASRRDFGPYEQYF.

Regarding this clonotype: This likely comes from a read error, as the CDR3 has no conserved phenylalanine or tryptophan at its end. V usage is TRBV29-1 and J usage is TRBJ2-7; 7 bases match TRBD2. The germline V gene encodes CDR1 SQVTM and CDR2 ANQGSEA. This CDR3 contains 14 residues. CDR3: CRGGRGVSSYEQYY. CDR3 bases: TGCAGGGGTGGACGGGGGGTTAGCTCCTACGAGCAGTACTAC.

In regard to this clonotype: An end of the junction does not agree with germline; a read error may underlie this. The CDR3 here is CASRPAEGWETQYF. The CDR3 DNA reads TGTGCAAGCAGGCCAGCGGAAGGATGGGAGACCCAGTACTTC. The chain combines TRBV11-2 with TRBJ2-5; D might be TRBD2 (5 bases). The CDR3 length is 14 residues. The germline V gene encodes CDR1 SGHAT and CDR2 FQNNGV.